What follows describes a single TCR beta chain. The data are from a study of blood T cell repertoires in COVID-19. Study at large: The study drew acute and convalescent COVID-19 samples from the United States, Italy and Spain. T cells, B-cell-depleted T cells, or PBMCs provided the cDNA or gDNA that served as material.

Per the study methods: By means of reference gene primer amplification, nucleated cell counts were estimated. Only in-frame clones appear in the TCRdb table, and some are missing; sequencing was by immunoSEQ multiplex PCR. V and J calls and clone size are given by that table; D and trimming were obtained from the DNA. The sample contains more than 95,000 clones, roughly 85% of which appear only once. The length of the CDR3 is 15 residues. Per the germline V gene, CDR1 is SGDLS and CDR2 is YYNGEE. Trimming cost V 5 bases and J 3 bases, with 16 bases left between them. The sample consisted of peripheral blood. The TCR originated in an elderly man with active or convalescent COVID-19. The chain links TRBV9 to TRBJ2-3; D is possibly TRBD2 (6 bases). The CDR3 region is CASSIGVGSTDTQYF. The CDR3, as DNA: TGTGCCAGCAGTATAGGTGTCGGGAGTACAGATACGCAGTATTTT.